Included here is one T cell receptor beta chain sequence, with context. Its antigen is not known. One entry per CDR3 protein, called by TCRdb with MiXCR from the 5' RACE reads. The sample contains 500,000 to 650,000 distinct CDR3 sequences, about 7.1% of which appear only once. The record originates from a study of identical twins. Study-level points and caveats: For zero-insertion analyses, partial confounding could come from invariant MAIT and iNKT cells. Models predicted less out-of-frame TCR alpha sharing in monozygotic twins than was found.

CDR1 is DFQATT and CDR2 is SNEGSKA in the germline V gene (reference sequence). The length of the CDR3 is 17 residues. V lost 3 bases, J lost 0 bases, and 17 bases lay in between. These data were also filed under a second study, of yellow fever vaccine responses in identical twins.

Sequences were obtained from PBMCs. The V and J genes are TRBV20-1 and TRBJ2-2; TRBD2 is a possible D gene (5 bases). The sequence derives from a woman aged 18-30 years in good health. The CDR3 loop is CSASPLRGQANTGELFF. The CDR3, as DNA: TGCAGTGCTAGCCCCTTGCGCGGGCAGGCGAACACCGGGGAGCTGTTTTTT.